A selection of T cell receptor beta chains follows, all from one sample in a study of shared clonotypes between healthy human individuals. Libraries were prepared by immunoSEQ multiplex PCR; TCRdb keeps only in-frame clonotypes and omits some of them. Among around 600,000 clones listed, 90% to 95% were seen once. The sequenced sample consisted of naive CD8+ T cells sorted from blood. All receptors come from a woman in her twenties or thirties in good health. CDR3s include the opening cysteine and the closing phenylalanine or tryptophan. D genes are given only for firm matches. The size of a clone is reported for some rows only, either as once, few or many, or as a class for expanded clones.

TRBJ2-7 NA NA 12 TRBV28 TGTGCCAGCAGTGGGCAGACCTACGAGCAGTACTTC CASSGQTYEQYF
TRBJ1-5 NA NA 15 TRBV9 TGTGCCAGCAGCGCGGAGGGGACTAGCAATCAGCCCCAGCATTTT CASSAEGTSNQPQHF
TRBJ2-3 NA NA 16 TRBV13 TGTGCCAGCAGCTTAGGGGACTACGGGGTGACAGATACGCAGTATTTT CASSLGDYGVTDTQYF
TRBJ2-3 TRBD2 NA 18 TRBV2 TGTGCCAGCAGTACGACTAGCGGGAGTTCCCGGAGCACAGATACGCAGTATTTT CASSTTSGSSRSTDTQYF
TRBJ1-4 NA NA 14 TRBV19 TGTGCCAGTAGTTTCCCAGGGGCCGATGAAAAACTGTTTTTT CASSFPGADEKLFF
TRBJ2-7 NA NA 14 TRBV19 TGTGCCAGTAGTATCCGGGATTACTCCTACGAGCAGTACTTC CASSIRDYSYEQYF
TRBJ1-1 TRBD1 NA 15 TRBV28 TGTGCCAGCAGACCAATTCGACAGGGAAGCACTGAAGCTTTCTTT CASRPIRQGSTEAFF
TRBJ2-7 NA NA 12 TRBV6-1 TGTGCCAGCAGTGAGAGGTGGCCCGAGCAGTACTTC CASSERWPEQYF
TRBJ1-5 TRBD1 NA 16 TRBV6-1 TGTGCCAGCAGTGAAAGGGGGCATTATAGCAATCAGCCCCAGCATTTT CASSERGHYSNQPQHF
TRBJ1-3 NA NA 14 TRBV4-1 TGCGCCAGCAGCCAAGTAACAGGGGGAAACACCATATATTTT CASSQVTGGNTIYF
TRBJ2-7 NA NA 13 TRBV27 TGTGCCAGCCAACAGGGGGGGTCCTACGAGCAGTACTTC CASQQGGSYEQYF
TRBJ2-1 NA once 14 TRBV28 TGTGCCAGCAGTTGGACTGGCTCCTACAATGAGCAGTTCTTC CASSWTGSYNEQFF
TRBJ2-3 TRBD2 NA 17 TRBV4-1 TGCGCCAGCAGCCCCGACAGAGCGGCGGGAGTTCGTGATACGCAGTATTTT CASSPDRAAGVRDTQYF
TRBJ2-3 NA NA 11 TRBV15 TGTGCCACCATCGAGGGAAATACGCAGTATTTT CATIEGNTQYF
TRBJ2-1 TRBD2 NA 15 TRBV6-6 TGTGCCAGCAGGCCAGCGTGGGAGGGCAGGGATGAGCAGTTCTTC CASRPAWEGRDEQFF
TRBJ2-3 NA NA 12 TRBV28 TGTGCCAGCAGTGCCCACACAGATACGCAGTATTTT CASSAHTDTQYF
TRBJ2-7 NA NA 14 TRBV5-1 TGCGCCAGCAGCTTGGTGGAGGGTTCCTACGAGCAGTACTTC CASSLVEGSYEQYF
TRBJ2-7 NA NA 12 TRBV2 TGTGCCAGCAGCATGACGGACCACGAGCAGTACTTC CASSMTDHEQYF
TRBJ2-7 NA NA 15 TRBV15 TGTGCCACCAGCAGGGGGACGGACGAGTACTACGAGCAGTACTTC CATSRGTDEYYEQYF
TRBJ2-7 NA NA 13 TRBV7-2 TGTGCCAGCAGCCCCGGACTGCCATACGAGCAGTACTTC CASSPGLPYEQYF
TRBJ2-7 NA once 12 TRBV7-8 TGTGCCAGCAGCCGAGGGGGGAACGAGCAGTACTTC CASSRGGNEQYF
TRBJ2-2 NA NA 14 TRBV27 TGTGCCAGCAGTTTAGCCCTAGAGTTCGGGGAGCTGTTTTTT CASSLALEFGELFF
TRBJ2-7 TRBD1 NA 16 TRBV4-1 TGCGCCAGCAGCCCACCCGCCGGGACAGGGTGGCACGAGCAGTACTTC CASSPPAGTGWHEQYF
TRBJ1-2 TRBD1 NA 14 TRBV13 TGTGCCAGCAGCTTACAGGGGGCTGGCTATGGCTACACCTTC CASSLQGAGYGYTF
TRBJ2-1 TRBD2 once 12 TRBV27 TGTGCCACAGGTAGACTAGCTAATGAGCAGTTCTTC CATGRLANEQFF
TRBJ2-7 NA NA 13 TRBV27 TGTGCCAGCAGCCCATGGCAGGGCTACGAGCAGTACTTC CASSPWQGYEQYF
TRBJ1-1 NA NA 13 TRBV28 TGTGCCAGCAGTTTATACCAGGGAACTGAAGCTTTCTTT CASSLYQGTEAFF
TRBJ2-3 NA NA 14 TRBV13 TGTGCCAGCAGCTTAAGTCTAGAGACAGATACGCAGTATTTT CASSLSLETDTQYF
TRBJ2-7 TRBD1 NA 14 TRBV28 TGTGCCAGCAGTCAAGGGACAGGGTGGCGCGAGCAGTACTTC CASSQGTGWREQYF
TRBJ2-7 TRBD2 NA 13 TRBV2 TGTGCCAGCGCGATGCTAGCGGAGTACGAGCAGTACTTC CASAMLAEYEQYF
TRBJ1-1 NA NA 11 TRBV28 TGTGCCAGCAGGGAGGGGCCTGAAGCTTTCTTT CASREGPEAFF
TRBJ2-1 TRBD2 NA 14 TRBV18 TGTGCCAGCTCACCAGGGAGCGGGGTGTATGAGCAGTTCTTC CASSPGSGVYEQFF
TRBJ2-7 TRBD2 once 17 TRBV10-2 TGCGCCAGCAGGCCGAAGGTGGCAGGACTAGGCTCCCACGAGCAGTACTTC CASRPKVAGLGSHEQYF
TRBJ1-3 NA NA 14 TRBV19 TGTGCCAGTAACGCAGTGAGCTCTGGAAACACCATATATTTT CASNAVSSGNTIYF
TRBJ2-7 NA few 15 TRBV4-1 TGCGCCAGCAAGGCGGAGGAACTAAGCGGATACGAGCAGTACTTC CASKAEELSGYEQYF
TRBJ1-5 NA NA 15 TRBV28 TGTGCCAGCAGCGATACACGATCAGGGACTCAGCCCCAGCATTTT CASSDTRSGTQPQHF
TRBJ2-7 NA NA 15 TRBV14 TGTGCCAGCAGCCCCGCAAGCGGCTTCCCCTACGAGCAGTACTTC CASSPASGFPYEQYF
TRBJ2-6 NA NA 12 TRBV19 TGTGCGTCGGGGTCTGGGGCCAACGTCCTGACTTTC CASGSGANVLTF
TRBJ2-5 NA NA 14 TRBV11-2 TGTGCCAGCAGCCCCGTCGGGTCTAAAGAGACCCAGTACTTC CASSPVGSKETQYF
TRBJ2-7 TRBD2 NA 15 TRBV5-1 TGCGCCAGCAGCTTGGGTCTAGCGGTCACCTACGAGCAGTACTTC CASSLGLAVTYEQYF
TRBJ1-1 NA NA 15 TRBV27 TGTGCCAGCAGTTTATCAGGCCAGAGTTTCACTGAAGCTTTCTTT CASSLSGQSFTEAFF
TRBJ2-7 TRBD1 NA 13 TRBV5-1 TGCGCCAGCAGCGCCCAGGGGGCTGGGGAGCAGTACTTC CASSAQGAGEQYF
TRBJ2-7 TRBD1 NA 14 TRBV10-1 TGCGCCAGCCCTATCAGACAGGGGGGGGACGAGCAGTACTTC CASPIRQGGDEQYF
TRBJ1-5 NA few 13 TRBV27 TGTGCCAGCAGTTTATGGGGAAATCAGCCCCAGCATTTT CASSLWGNQPQHF
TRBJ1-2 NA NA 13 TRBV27 TGTGCCAGCAGTTCCTCAGGGAACTATGGCTACACCTTC CASSSSGNYGYTF
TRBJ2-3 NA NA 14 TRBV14 TGTGCCAGCAGCCAAGAGATGGGGGCTGATACGCAGTATTTT CASSQEMGADTQYF
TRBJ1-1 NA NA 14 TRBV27 TGTGCCAGCAGTTTACTGGGAACAAACACTGAAGCTTTCTTT CASSLLGTNTEAFF
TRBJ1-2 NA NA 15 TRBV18 TGTGCCAGCTCAGCCGGGGGGGGCGCGTTGAATGGCTACACCTTC CASSAGGGALNGYTF
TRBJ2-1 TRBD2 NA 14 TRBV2 TGTGCCATTTCAGCGGGAGGGCGGTACAATGAGCAGTTCTTC CAISAGGRYNEQFF
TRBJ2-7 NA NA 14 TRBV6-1 TGTGCCAGCAGTGTACGGGACCGCTCCTACGAGCAGTACTTC CASSVRDRSYEQYF
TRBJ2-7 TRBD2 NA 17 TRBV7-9 TGTGCCAGCAGCCAAGGACTAGCGGGAGGGCCGGCGCACGAGCAGTACTTC CASSQGLAGGPAHEQYF
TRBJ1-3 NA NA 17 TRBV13 TGTGCCAGCAGCTTATTTAAAGGACAAGGCTCTGGAAACACCATATATTTT CASSLFKGQGSGNTIYF
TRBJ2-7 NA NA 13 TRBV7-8 TGTGCCAGCAGCTTGGACGGAATCGGGGAGCAGTACTTC CASSLDGIGEQYF
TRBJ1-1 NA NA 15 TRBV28 TGTGCCAGCAGTTTATCTCCCCTGGGAGGCACTGAAGCTTTCTTT CASSLSPLGGTEAFF
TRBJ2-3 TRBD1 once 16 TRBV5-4 TGTGCCAGCAGCAGCACGGGACAGGGTCTCACAGATACGCAGTATTTT CASSSTGQGLTDTQYF